This T cell receptor beta chain came from a study of CD8+CD57+ T cells in acquired aplastic anemia. Study in general: Each DNA sample taken from sorted CD4+ and CD8+ cells came to 3 to 3.5 ug on average.

The germline gives CDR1 SGHVS, CDR2 FQNEAQ. This CDR3 has 13 amino acids. CDR3 and TCR beta VDJ profiling relied on genomic DNA as the template. TCRdb itself ran the reads through MiXCR, one entry per CDR3 protein. The profile shows 200,000 to 300,000 distinct CDR3 sequences, approximately 82% of them singletons. Patients picked for sequencing had shown CD8+CD57+ cell expansion detected by flow cytometry. Every patient presented with severe acquired aplastic anemia. Note on this clonotype: Relative to the germline gene, one junction end is altered; a read error may explain this.

The source is a human donor with aplastic anemia. This chain connects TRBV7-8 to TRBJ2-1, with D possibly being TRBD1 (6 bases). The specimen was sorted CD4+, CD8+, or CD8+CD57+ T cells (not recorded which) from PBMCs. CDR3 region: CASSLGTDSEQFF. The CDR3 region has the DNA TGCGCCAGCAGTTTAGGGACGGACAGTGAGCAGTTCTTC.